Listed here are 24 T cell receptor beta chains from one sample, sequenced in a study of graft-versus-host responses after intestinal transplantation. This table comes from immunoSEQ multiplex PCR, and its TCRdb copy is limited to in-frame clones, with some not included. Of about 64,000 clones in the sample, 90% were seen once. No antigen has been identified for these receptors. Sequencing used unstimulated CD8+ T cells sorted from spleen or lymph node cells, obtained before transplant. The source of these receptors is a human donor who was the organ donor for an intestinal transplant.

This clone was observed once. This CDR3 reads CASSESGGDPEKLFF. CDR3 in DNA: TGCGCCAGCAGTGAGTCGGGGGGGGACCCTGAAAAACTGTTTTTT. The chain links TRBV10-1 to TRBJ1-4; D possibly corresponds to TRBD1 (5 bases). V was trimmed by 0 bases and J by 7 bases, leaving 12 bases between them. CDR1 is WNHNN, CDR2 SYGVQD, per germline (reference sequence). CDR3 length: 15 residues.

The V and J genes are TRBV27 and TRBJ2-7; the match to TRBD1 covers 8 bases. The CDR3 has 16 residues. The J segment lost 0 bases and the V segment lost 5 bases, leaving 9 bases of the junction unmatched. The germline gives CDR1 MNHEY, CDR2 SMNVEV (reference sequence). The CDR3 DNA sequence: TGTGCCAGCAGTCCCCATACGGGACAGGTCTCCTACGAGCAGTACTTC. This codes for CASSPHTGQVSYEQYF.

The chain links TRBV28 to TRBJ2-7; 7 bases are a match to TRBD2. CDR1 and CDR2 (germline): MDHEN, SYDVKM. Germline trimming cut 6 bases from V and 3 bases from J; bases unmatched to any gene: 2. The CDR3 is made up of 12 amino acids. The CDR3 loop is CASSRDYYEQYF. The DNA for the CDR3 is TGTGCCAGCAGCCGGGACTACTACGAGCAGTACTTC. Combining the CDR3 with reference TRBV28 and TRBJ2-7 gives the whole variable domain DVKVTQSSRYLVKRTGEKVFLECVQDMDHENMFWYRQDPGLGLRLIYFSYDVKMKEKGDIPEGYSVSREKKERFSLILESASTNQTSMYLCASSRDYYEQYFGPGTRLTVT.

This chain joins TRBV4-2 and TRBJ2-1, with 8 nucleotides matching TRBD2. The J segment lost 8 bases and the V segment lost 0 bases, leaving 9 bases of the junction unmatched. The germline gives CDR1 LGHNA, CDR2 YNFKEQ. The CDR3 is 16 amino acids. The CDR3 region is CASSQETSGLNDEQFF. The CDR3 bases are TGTGCCAGCAGCCAAGAAACTAGCGGCCTTAACGATGAGCAGTTCTTC.

V and J are TRBV9 and TRBJ2-3, with D perhaps matching TRBD2 (6 bases). Germline-derived CDR1 and CDR2 are SGDLS and YYNGEE. The CDR3 extends over 17 amino acids. V lost 3 bases to trimming and J lost 2 bases, with 19 bases between them. The CDR3 DNA reads TGTGCCAGCAGCGGGGTTTCGGGCGGGACCGCCACAGATACGCAGTATTTT. It translates to CASSGVSGGTATDTQYF.

The J gene is TRBJ2-1, the V gene TRBV29-1, with 8 bases aligning to TRBD2. V shed 3 bases, J shed 7 bases, and the junction held 8 bases outside the gene matches. This CDR3 comprises 14 residues. The germline V gene encodes CDR1 SQVTM and CDR2 ANQGSEA. The chain's CDR3 is CSVDSWREENEQFF. The CDR3 nucleotides read TGCAGCGTTGATTCTTGGCGGGAGGAGAATGAGCAGTTCTTC.

The chain recombines TRBV9 with TRBJ2-7, with 7 positions matching TRBD2. The junction had 2 bases not matched to a gene; V was cut back by 0 bases and J by 5 bases. Germline V lookup: CDR1 SGDLS, CDR2 YYNGEE. The CDR3 length is 13 residues. The chain's CDR3 is CASSVVTSDEQYF. CDR3 nucleotides: TGTGCCAGCAGCGTAGTAACTAGCGACGAGCAGTACTTC.

This rearrangement joins TRBV2 to TRBJ2-7, with 12 bases identical to TRBD2. The CDR3 contains 17 residues. The V gene's germline CDR1 is SNHLY and CDR2 FYNNEI. V trimming: 0 bases; J trimming: 7 bases; junction bases outside the gene matches: 10. For the CDR3, the DNA is TGTGCCAGCAGTGAAGCGGGCCTAGCGGGAGGGGCGGGGGAGCAGTACTTC. It is translated as CASSEAGLAGGAGEQYF.

The chain recombines TRBV9 with TRBJ2-7, with D possibly matching TRBD2 (6 bases). Looked up from germline, CDR1 is SGDLS and CDR2 is YYNGEE. The CDR3 is made up of 13 amino acids. V lost 0 bases and J lost 6, with 10 bases in between. The CDR3 sequence: CASSVGGEAEQYF. CDR3 coding DNA: TGTGCCAGCAGCGTAGGCGGGGAGGCCGAGCAGTACTTC.

J is TRBJ2-2 and V is TRBV10-3; 9 nucleotides align to TRBD2. J gave up 3 bases and V 8 bases, and 10 bases lay outside the gene matches. CDR3 length: 16 amino acids. Germline V lookup: CDR1 ENHRY, CDR2 SYGVKD. CDR3 sequence reads: CAISLKLAGYTGELFF. The CDR3, as DNA: TGTGCCATCTCCCTGAAGCTAGCGGGGTACACCGGGGAGCTGTTTTTT.

The chain recombines TRBV29-1 with TRBJ2-7; 9 positions match TRBD2. V lost 4 bases to trimming and J lost 5 bases; unmatched junction nucleotides: 9. The length of the CDR3 is 14 residues. The germline gives CDR1 SQVTM, CDR2 ANQGSEA. This CDR3 reads CSVAGGRVPHEQYF. The CDR3 nucleotides are TGCAGCGTTGCGGGCGGGAGGGTCCCCCACGAGCAGTACTTC.

The gene calls are TRBV30 and TRBJ1-2; 8 bases align to TRBD1. There are 15 residues in the CDR3. Per germline, CDR1 GTSNPN and CDR2 SVGIG (reference sequence). The J segment lost 4 bases and the V segment lost 0 bases, leaving 7 bases of the junction unmatched. The CDR3 protein is CAWSVGQGSAYGYTF. DNA for the CDR3: TGTGCCTGGAGTGTAGGACAGGGATCTGCCTATGGCTACACCTTC.

The rearrangement uses TRBV6-5 and TRBJ2-5; D possibly corresponds to TRBD1 (6 bases). Trimming removed 6 bases from V and 3 bases from J, with 14 bases in between. The germline V gene encodes CDR1 MNHEY and CDR2 SVGAGI. CDR3 length equals 14 residues. This chain's CDR3 is CASRDGQPEETQYF. The CDR3 DNA is TGTGCCAGCAGAGATGGACAGCCAGAAGAGACCCAGTACTTC.

V gene TRBV2 combines with J gene TRBJ1-3; D call uncertain. V was trimmed by 1 base and J by 0 bases, leaving 7 bases between them. Germline values: CDR1 SNHLY, CDR2 FYNNEI. The CDR3 has 15 amino acids. As DNA, the CDR3 is TGTGCCAGCAGTGAAGGCCGGAGCTCTGGAAACACCATATATTTT. This sequence encodes CASSEGRSSGNTIYF.

This chain joins TRBV28 and TRBJ2-5, with 9 positions matching TRBD1. V lost 4 bases, J lost 5 bases, and 11 bases stayed unmatched. The CDR3 consists of 16 residues. Germline CDR1 is MDHEN and CDR2 is SYDVKM. DNA of the CDR3: TGTGCCAGCAGTTCCCCCGGGACAGGGAGTGGGGAGACCCAGTACTTC. Its translation: CASSSPGTGSGETQYF.

J is TRBJ2-7 and V is TRBV5-1; 8 bases are a match to TRBD1. The V segment lost 4 bases and the J segment 4 bases; nucleotides outside the gene matches: 13. The germline V gene has CDR1 SGHRS and CDR2 YFSETQ. This CDR3 contains 16 residues. CDR3 nucleotides: TGCGCCAGCAGCCTTCAAACTTACAGGGGGAAGTACGAGCAGTACTTC. Its protein is CASSLQTYRGKYEQYF. The full variable domain, with the rest looked up from reference TRBV5-1 and TRBJ2-7, is KAGVTQTPRYLIKTRGQQVTLSCSPISGHRSVSWYQQTPGQGLQFLFEYFSETQRNKGNFPGRFSGRQFSNSRSEMNVSTLELGDSALYLCASSLQTYRGKYEQYFGPGTRLTVT.

V is TRBV10-3 and J is TRBJ2-7; 8 bases agree with TRBD2. The CDR3 runs to 13 residues. From germline, CDR1 is ENHRY and CDR2 SYGVKD. Trimming at V came to 7 bases and at J to 10 bases, leaving 12 bases not matched to a gene. The CDR3 bases are TGTGCCATCATGGTGGACCCGGGGGGGATCCAGTACTTC. This translates into CAIMVDPGGIQYF.

This clone was seen a single time. V and J are TRBV9 and TRBJ1-2; 8 nucleotides match TRBD1. CDR1 and CDR2 from the germline V gene are SGDLS and YYNGEE. J lost 6 bases, V lost 4 bases, and 14 bases had no gene match. The length of the CDR3 is 16 residues. CDR3 region: CASSTRGLTGGDGYTF. Here the CDR3 DNA reads TGTGCCAGCAGCACCCGGGGGCTTACAGGGGGGGATGGCTACACCTTC.

The chain is built from TRBV2 and TRBJ1-6; 9 nucleotides agree with TRBD1. The CDR3 is 15 amino acids. CDR1 is SNHLY and CDR2 is FYNNEI in the germline V gene. V lost 6 bases and J lost 7; bases outside the gene matches: 7. The DNA for the CDR3 is TGTGCCAGCAGCCTCGGGACAGGGAGGAATTCACCCCTCCACTTT. Its protein product is CASSLGTGRNSPLHF.

This chain uses TRBV19 with TRBJ1-5; weak D call: TRBD1 (5 bases). The V end lost 0 bases, the J end lost 3 bases, and 9 bases lay between the germline ends. This CDR3 contains 15 residues. CDR1 and CDR2 from the germline V gene are LNHDA and SQIVND (reference sequence). The chain's CDR3 is CASSIDDSPNQPQHF. CDR3 bases: TGTGCCAGTAGTATAGATGACAGCCCCAATCAGCCCCAGCATTTT. The full variable domain, in which reference TRBV19 and TRBJ1-5 provide the parts outside the CDR3, is DGGITQSPKYLFRKEGQNVTLSCEQNLNHDAMYWYRQDPGQGLRLIYYSQIVNDFQKGDIAEGYSVSREKKESFPLTVTSAQKNPTAFYLCASSIDDSPNQPQHFGDGTRLSIL.

The CDR3 sequence: CASSPTSSLNNEQFF. In nucleotides, the CDR3 is TGTGCCAGTAGTCCCACTAGCAGTTTAAACAATGAGCAGTTCTTC. The V gene is TRBV19, the J gene TRBJ2-1, with a possible D match to TRBD2 (6 bases). This CDR3 has 15 residues. Trimming cost V 5 bases and J 5 bases, with 16 bases left between them. Germline-derived CDR1 and CDR2 are LNHDA and SQIVND (reference sequence).

The rearrangement joins TRBV10-3 to TRBJ1-1; D may be TRBD1 (6 bases). Trimming took off 3 bases at V and 0 bases at J, with 11 bases between the two ends. CDR1 and CDR2 from the germline V gene are ENHRY and SYGVKD. There are 15 residues in the CDR3. In DNA, the CDR3 is TGTGCCATCAGTGAAAGACAGGTCTTGAACACTGAAGCTTTCTTT. Translation: CAISERQVLNTEAFF.

The rearrangement joins TRBV7-2 to TRBJ2-5, with D perhaps TRBD1 (6 bases). The CDR3 covers 14 residues. The V and J ends lost 1 base and 5 bases respectively, with 11 bases between them. The germline V gene has CDR1 SGHTA and CDR2 FQGNSA. Here the CDR3 reads CASSLDPRGETQYF. The CDR3 DNA reads TGTGCCAGCAGCTTAGATCCCAGGGGTGAGACCCAGTACTTC.

This clone was observed a handful of times. The chain links TRBV6-5 to TRBJ2-5, with TRBD2 identical over 13 bases. V lost 11 bases, J lost 7 bases, and 10 bases stayed unmatched. Germline V gene data show CDR1 as MNHEY and CDR2 as SVGAGI. The CDR3 contains 14 residues. The CDR3 loop is CAAGLAGVLGTQYF. CDR3 coding DNA: TGTGCCGCCGGACTAGCGGGAGTTCTGGGGACCCAGTACTTC.